Below, one TCR beta chain is given with its context. This specimen belongs to a study of cytomegalovirus exposure and HLA in healthy donors. PCR involved 60 Vbeta and 13 Jbeta primers. The method was immunoSEQ multiplex PCR; TCRdb's version includes in-frame clones alone and lacks a portion of them. This sample carries about 150,000 clones, around three quarters of them seen once, and the ten largest clones take roughly 1.9%. This CDR3 is 14 amino acids long. V lost 6 bases and J 7 bases, leaving 18 bases between the germline ends. Germline V CDR1 and CDR2: MNHEY, SMNVEV (reference sequence). The chain uses TRBV27 and TRBJ1-2; D perhaps matches TRBD1 (5 bases). The receptor was derived from an older woman in good health and CMV-seropositive. The sequenced material came from PBMCs. The CDR3 loop reads CASSSDGFRGGYTF. The CDR3 nucleotides are TGTGCCAGCAGCTCCGACGGATTTAGGGGTGGCTACACCTTC.